This T cell receptor beta chain appears in the sequencing data of a study of CD8+ T cells in alopecia areata. On the study more broadly: Treatment ran 6 to 18 months, with 6 months of follow-up afterward. For treated patients, severity scores reflected the percentage of scalp area affected.

As to this clone: Antigen unknown.

Extracted from the samples, RNA was reverse transcribed into cDNA to serve as the sequencing template. Method: immunoSEQ multiplex PCR; TCRdb's copy keeps in-frame clones and lacks some. Found here are over 250,000 clones, 60% of them singletons; the top ten hold around 0.92%. Treatment denoted: oral pan-JAK inhibitor, 5-10 mg twice daily. Study-wide points: A great number of expanded lesional clones endured in scalp and blood during tofacitinib. Tofacitinib significantly brought down scalp clonality and expanded CD8+ clones among top 100.

Sample: CD4+ T cells sorted from blood, taken between weeks 51 and 52, from a patient treated with tofacitinib. This TCR was sampled from a human donor with alopecia areata.

CDR3 sequence reads: CASSEGASWTEAFF. Written as DNA, the CDR3 is TGTGCCAGCAGTGAGGGGGCATCGTGGACTGAAGCTTTCTTT. The rearrangement links TRBV6-5 to TRBJ1-1; 7 bases are shared with TRBD1. In germline, CDR1 is MNHEY, CDR2 SVGAGI. After removal of 5 bases from V and 5 bases from J, the junction contained 8 bases not matched to a gene. This CDR3 region has 14 residues.